The 24 T cell receptor beta chains in this list originate from one sample, sequenced in a study of control samples from healthy donors and cancer patients. The method was immunoSEQ multiplex PCR; TCRdb's version includes in-frame clones alone and lacks a portion of them. There are some 130,000 clones in the sample; nearly 90% occur only once, and roughly 8% lies in the top ten. The sequenced sample was PBMCs. These receptors came from a man aged 45-65 years with head and neck cancer.

This chain joins TRBV7-9 and TRBJ2-3; no definite D call. This CDR3 spans 15 amino acids. The V end was cut by 0 bases, the J end by 4 bases, with 11 bases between. The germline gives CDR1 SEHNR, CDR2 FQNEAQ (reference sequence). The CDR3 DNA is TGTGCCAGCAGCTTAGCGGGAACAGTCGCAGATACGCAGTATTTT. Its translation: CASSLAGTVADTQYF.

Note on this clone: A much larger clone differs from this one at a single base, so this may be a read error. The chain combines TRBV5-8 with TRBJ2-3; D uncertain. Germline V gene sequence: CDR1 SGHTS, CDR2 YDEGEE. The V gene lost 4 bases and the J gene lost 2 bases, with 2 bases spanning the gap. The CDR3 extends over 11 amino acids. The CDR3: CASSLTDTQYF. In DNA, the CDR3 is TGTGCCAGCAGCCTCACAGATACGCAGTATTTT.

The J gene is TRBJ1-1, the V gene TRBV25-1; maybe TRBD1 (5 bases). This CDR3 contains 18 residues. CDR1 is MGHDK, CDR2 SYGVNS, per germline. The V gene lost 4 bases and the J gene lost 4 bases, with 25 bases spanning the gap. The CDR3 DNA follows: TGTGCCAGCAGTGGAGGACTATTGACGTCTCCGAGGGGCACTGAAGCTTTCTTT. Its translation: CASSGGLLTSPRGTEAFF. The variable domain in full, with the rest retrieved from reference TRBV25-1 and TRBJ1-1, is EADIYQTPRYLVIGTGKKITLECSQTMGHDKMYWYQQDPGMELHLIHYSYGVNSTEKGDLSSESTVSRIRTEHFPLTLESARPSHTSQYLCASSGGLLTSPRGTEAFFGQGTRLTVV.

The rearrangement joins TRBV19 to TRBJ2-2, with 7 bases lining up with TRBD2. This CDR3 is built from 15 residues. Per the germline V gene, CDR1 is LNHDA and CDR2 is SQIVND (reference sequence). The trim removed 5 bases at V and 5 bases at J, leaving 8 bases unmatched. The CDR3 coding sequence is TGTGCCAGTAGTCGGCCGGGAGGAGTGACCGGGGAGCTGTTTTTT. It translates to CASSRPGGVTGELFF. The full variable domain, with the rest looked up from reference TRBV19 and TRBJ2-2, is DGGITQSPKYLFRKEGQNVTLSCEQNLNHDAMYWYRQDPGQGLRLIYYSQIVNDFQKGDIAEGYSVSREKKESFPLTVTSAQKNPTAFYLCASSRPGGVTGELFFGEGSRLTVL.

J is TRBJ1-4 and V is TRBV7-9, with TRBD1 identical over 10 bases. CDR3 length equals 15 residues. V shed 3 bases, J shed 8 bases, and the junction held 6 bases outside the gene matches. Per germline, CDR1 SEHNR and CDR2 FQNEAQ (reference sequence). CDR3 sequence (DNA): TGTGCCAGCAGCTTTAAAGGACAGGGGGGCGAAAAACTGTTTTTT. Protein: CASSFKGQGGEKLFF.

The rearrangement uses TRBV27 and TRBJ2-1, with TRBD2 identical over 8 bases. CDR3 size: 17 residues. The V gene end was trimmed by 5 bases and the J gene end by 3 bases; junction bases not matched to a gene: 12. Germline lookup yields CDR1 MNHEY and CDR2 SMNVEV (reference sequence). The CDR3 loop reads CASSHQGTRYGYNEQFF. For the CDR3, the DNA is TGTGCCAGCAGTCACCAAGGGACTAGGTATGGCTACAATGAGCAGTTCTTC.

This chain joins TRBV27 and TRBJ1-1; a possible D gene is TRBD1 (5 bases). CDR3 length equals 18 residues. V shed 5 bases and J shed 1 base, with 23 bases lying between them. In germline, CDR1 is MNHEY, CDR2 SMNVEV (reference sequence). The CDR3 loop is CASSELGVRGDGNTEAFF. The CDR3 region has the DNA TGTGCCAGCAGTGAATTAGGTGTGCGAGGGGATGGGAACACTGAAGCTTTCTTT.

CDR3 coding DNA: TGTGTTTCTCTCGAACACGTTACTAGCACAGATACGCAGTATTTT. It encodes CVSLEHVTSTDTQYF. V gene TRBV27 combines with J gene TRBJ2-3; no reliable D call. Germline CDR1 and CDR2: MNHEY and SMNVEV (reference sequence). CDR3 size: 15 residues.

This clone was recorded once. The chain recombines TRBV11-2 with TRBJ2-1, with D possibly matching TRBD1 (8 bases). The V end lost 5 bases, the J end lost 9 bases, and 11 bases lay between the germline ends. CDR1 is SGHAT and CDR2 is FQNNGV in the germline V gene. This CDR3 is 12 amino acids long. CDR3: CASSHRGGEQFF. Here the CDR3 DNA reads TGTGCCAGCAGCCACAGGGGGGGTGAGCAGTTCTTC.

V and J are TRBV18 and TRBJ2-3; possibly TRBD1 for D (6 bases). This CDR3 spans 17 amino acids. CDR1 and CDR2 from the germline V gene are KGHSH and LQKENI. V was pared by 3 bases and J by 0 bases, with 16 bases between. The CDR3 spells CASSPRTARPSTDTQYF. In DNA, the CDR3 is TGTGCCAGCTCACCTAGGACAGCGAGACCTAGCACAGATACGCAGTATTTT.

This rearrangement joins TRBV30 to TRBJ2-1; 11 bases agree with TRBD2. Germline trimming cut 2 bases from V and 4 bases from J; bases unmatched to any gene: 13. The CDR3 sequence is 18 residues long. The germline V gene has CDR1 GTSNPN and CDR2 SVGIG (reference sequence). The CDR3 region is CAWSSTSGGSGSYNEQFF. The DNA of the CDR3 is TGTGCCTGGAGTAGTACTAGCGGGGGCTCGGGTAGTTACAATGAGCAGTTCTTC.

The CDR3 sequence is CASSYSSYEQYF. As DNA, the CDR3 is TGTGCCAGCAGTTACTCCTCCTACGAGCAGTACTTC. The gene calls are TRBV6-2 or TRBV6-3 and TRBJ2-7; no clear D gene. The germline V and J ends were trimmed by 0 bases and 0 bases, with 0 bases remaining between them. The CDR3 has 12 residues. Per germline, CDR1 MNHEY and CDR2 SVGEGT.

The chain links TRBV19 to TRBJ1-1, with D perhaps matching TRBD1 (5 bases). The germline V gene has CDR1 LNHDA and CDR2 SQIVND (reference sequence). This CDR3 is built from 15 residues. V was trimmed by 6 bases and J by 0 bases, leaving 14 bases between them. The CDR3 loop is CASRTAGTVNTEAFF. DNA of the CDR3: TGTGCCAGTAGGACGGCCGGGACGGTGAACACTGAAGCTTTCTTT.

This clone came up a few times. V and J are TRBV20-1 and TRBJ2-3; D gene unclear. Germline CDR1 reads DFQATT; CDR2 reads SNEGSKA (reference sequence). CDR3 length: 10 amino acids. Trimming removed 7 bases at V and 4 bases at J, with 6 bases between. The CDR3 region is CSVGADTQYF. For the CDR3, the DNA is TGCAGTGTTGGGGCAGATACGCAGTATTTT.

The J gene is TRBJ1-3, the V gene TRBV6-6; D is unresolved. The V gene's germline CDR1 is MNHNY and CDR2 SVGAGI (reference sequence). This CDR3 contains 16 residues. V gave up 5 bases and J gave up 0 bases, with 14 bases separating them. In DNA form, the CDR3 reads TGTGCCAGCAGTACCCGGCGTCGGGGCTCTGGAAACACCATATATTTT. As protein: CASSTRRRGSGNTIYF.

The CDR3 region is CASSPPLPSSYEQYF. CDR3 bases: TGTGCCAGCTCACCCCCGTTGCCCAGCTCCTACGAGCAGTACTTC. The gene calls are TRBV18 and TRBJ2-7, with D unresolved. The CDR3 is 15 amino acids. CDR1 and CDR2 (germline): KGHSH, LQKENI. V was shortened by 3 bases and J by 0 bases, with 12 bases between the two germline ends.

This chain links TRBV14 with TRBJ1-3; unclear D gene. CDR1 and CDR2 from the germline V gene are SGHDN and FVKESK. V shed 4 bases and J shed 0 bases, with 7 bases lying between them. The CDR3 sequence is 14 residues long. Here the CDR3 DNA reads TGTGCCAGCAGCCTCAGCAACTCTGGAAACACCATATATTTT. This gives the protein CASSLSNSGNTIYF.

The chain recombines TRBV10-2 with TRBJ1-2; weak D call: TRBD1 (6 bases). With 10 bases removed from V and 5 bases from J, the gap between germline ends came to 14 bases. The germline CDR1 and CDR2 sequences are WSHSY and SAAADI. CDR3 length equals 12 residues. CDR3 DNA: TGCGCCACCGCCGGGACACATTATGGCTACACCTTC. Protein product: CATAGTHYGYTF.

The V and J genes are TRBV5-1 and TRBJ2-2, with D maybe TRBD1 (5 bases). V was pared by 2 bases and J by 0 bases, with 11 bases between. This CDR3 is built from 16 residues. CDR1 and CDR2 (germline): SGHRS, YFSETQ. CDR3 sequence: CASSFGQPANTGELFF. The CDR3 region has the DNA TGCGCCAGCAGCTTCGGACAACCCGCGAACACCGGGGAGCTGTTTTTT. Based on the CDR3 plus reference TRBV5-1 and TRBJ2-2, the full variable domain is KAGVTQTPRYLIKTRGQQVTLSCSPISGHRSVSWYQQTPGQGLQFLFEYFSETQRNKGNFPGRFSGRQFSNSRSEMNVSTLELGDSALYLCASSFGQPANTGELFFGEGSRLTVL.

CDR3 nucleotides: TGCGCCAGCAGCTTGCGACAGGAGCAGTTCTTC. It encodes CASSLRQEQFF. This chain joins TRBV5-1 and TRBJ2-1, with D tentatively TRBD1 (5 bases). The CDR3 runs to 11 residues. The germline gives CDR1 SGHRS, CDR2 YFSETQ. Trimming removed 1 base at V and 10 bases at J, with 6 bases between.

The V and J genes are TRBV19 and TRBJ1-1; TRBD1 might be the D (5 bases). Trimming stripped 2 bases from V and 4 bases from J, with 11 bases between. This CDR3 contains 14 residues. Germline V gene sequence: CDR1 LNHDA, CDR2 SQIVND (reference sequence). CDR3 residues: CASSILGGATEAFF. The CDR3 DNA reads TGTGCCAGTAGTATATTAGGAGGGGCCACTGAAGCTTTCTTT.

This chain uses TRBV5-1 with TRBJ1-5; TRBD1 matches 7 bases. Germline loops: CDR1 SGHRS, CDR2 YFSETQ. Trimming cost V 4 bases and J 9 bases; bases outside gene matches: 16. The CDR3 has 16 amino acids. This chain's CDR3 is CASSLGEGALSRPQHF. CDR3 DNA: TGCGCCAGCAGCCTTGGCGAGGGGGCGTTAAGTCGGCCCCAGCATTTT.

The V gene is TRBV7-9, the J gene TRBJ2-1; D unresolved. Between the trimmed V and J ends, which lost 2 bases and 6 bases, there was a span of 11 bases. There are 14 residues in the CDR3. The germline V gene has CDR1 SEHNR and CDR2 FQNEAQ (reference sequence). This CDR3 reads CASSLSSQTNEQFF. The CDR3 bases are TGTGCCAGCAGCTTATCCTCACAGACCAATGAGCAGTTCTTC.

The chain joins TRBV15 to TRBJ2-2, with D possibly being TRBD2 (5 bases). V lost 1 base to trimming and J lost 1 base, with 10 bases between them. The germline V gene has CDR1 LNHNV and CDR2 YYDKDF (reference sequence). This CDR3 has 16 residues. The CDR3 DNA is TGTGCCACCAGCAGAGGAGGGTCCCAGAACACCGGGGAGCTGTTTTTT. Translation: CATSRGGSQNTGELFF.